This T cell receptor (beta chain) came from a study of cytomegalovirus exposure and HLA in healthy donors. CDR3 size: 15 residues. The V and J ends lost 0 bases and 5 bases, in that order; junction bases with no gene match: 5. CDR1 and CDR2 (germline): GTSNPN, SVGIG (reference sequence). On this clone itself: What it recognizes is unknown.

Amplification used 60 Vbeta primers and 13 Jbeta primers. Original methodology: A later analysis tallied approximately 87 million unique TCR beta chains, approximately 11 million of them shared. Profiled with immunoSEQ multiplex PCR; TCRdb holds only in-frame clones, not every one. For V, J and clone size, that table is used; D and trimming come from the DNA. Of 72,000 or so clones in the sample, around 82% were seen once. General observations from the study: TCR beta sequences reportedly predicted most subjects' HLA-A and HLA-B alleles accurately. Highest at DRB1 and lowest at HLA-C, TCR association rates differed among HLA loci in a later analysis. In a later analysis, V- and J-gene trimming of beta chains associated with a DCLRE1C missense variant, replicated independently.

The J gene is TRBJ1-4, the V gene TRBV30; 8 positions match TRBD1. The origin of this receptor is a man between 18 and 29 years old in good health and CMV-seropositive. Sequenced material: PBMCs. CDR3 nucleotides: TGTGCCTGGAGTGTACGCGCAGGGGGCAATGAAAAACTGTTTTTT. This gives the protein CAWSVRAGGNEKLFF.